This is a list of T cell receptor beta chains from one sample in a study of blood T cell repertoires in COVID-19. Clones were sequenced by immunoSEQ multiplex PCR, and TCRdb holds only the in-frame ones, with some missing. Here the sample spans over 110,000 clones, 88% being singletons. Sequenced input: peripheral blood. These receptor sequences come from a man aged 65-85 years with acute or convalescent COVID-19. Each CDR3 is given with its conserved first and last residue. The order of the fields is CDR3 length, V gene, J gene, CDR3 protein.

CDR3 length: 15; V gene: TRBV5-1; J gene: TRBJ1-1; CDR3 protein: CASSPNGRVNTEAFF
CDR3 length: 15; V gene: TRBV7-2; J gene: TRBJ1-1; CDR3 protein: CASRTDHERNTEAFF
CDR3 length: 14; V gene: TRBV5-3; J gene: TRBJ1-2; CDR3 protein: CARSLVQNPYGYTF
CDR3 length: 14; V gene: TRBV25-1; J gene: TRBJ2-2; CDR3 protein: CASRRTTNTGELFF
CDR3 length: 14; V gene: TRBV5-1; J gene: TRBJ2-1; CDR3 protein: CASSQGTDRYEQFF
CDR3 length: 13; V gene: TRBV28; J gene: TRBJ1-2; CDR3 protein: CASSTGTVRGYTF
CDR3 length: 18; V gene: TRBV5-1; J gene: TRBJ2-1; CDR3 protein: CASSLGSGSAPSYNEQFF
CDR3 length: 14; V gene: TRBV27; J gene: TRBJ2-1; CDR3 protein: CASSSGQGRNEQFF
CDR3 length: 15; V gene: TRBV28; J gene: TRBJ1-2; CDR3 protein: CASSTGGEDGYGYTF
CDR3 length: 15; V gene: TRBV7-8; J gene: TRBJ1-1; CDR3 protein: CASSLPATSNTEAFF
CDR3 length: 17; V gene: TRBV5-4; J gene: TRBJ2-1; CDR3 protein: CASSLNPRGANYNEQFF
CDR3 length: 13; V gene: TRBV6-5; J gene: TRBJ2-7; CDR3 protein: CASSYSSSNEQYF
CDR3 length: 18; V gene: TRBV28; J gene: TRBJ2-1; CDR3 protein: CASSLPLGLAGHYNEQFF
CDR3 length: 15; V gene: TRBV7-3; J gene: TRBJ2-2; CDR3 protein: CASSPTSGNTGELFF
CDR3 length: 14; V gene: TRBV3-1/TRBV3-2; J gene: TRBJ1-4; CDR3 protein: CASSQGQVNEKLFF
CDR3 length: 16; V gene: TRBV5-4; J gene: TRBJ1-1; CDR3 protein: CASSLTLIWANTEAFF
CDR3 length: 14; V gene: TRBV19; J gene: TRBJ2-7; CDR3 protein: CASSASGTVYEQYF
CDR3 length: 13; V gene: TRBV2; J gene: TRBJ1-6; CDR3 protein: CASGERRDGALHF
CDR3 length: 12; V gene: TRBV3-1/TRBV3-2; J gene: TRBJ2-7; CDR3 protein: CASSHRGLEQYF
CDR3 length: 14; V gene: TRBV2; J gene: TRBJ1-1; CDR3 protein: CASSSRGSNTEAFF
CDR3 length: 14; V gene: TRBV5-4; J gene: TRBJ2-3; CDR3 protein: CASSLGGGPNTQYF
CDR3 length: 14; V gene: TRBV3-1/TRBV3-2; J gene: TRBJ1-2; CDR3 protein: CASSQELVTRGYTF
CDR3 length: 13; V gene: TRBV10-1; J gene: TRBJ2-5; CDR3 protein: CASSDSGIETQYF
CDR3 length: 15; V gene: TRBV5-1; J gene: TRBJ2-1; CDR3 protein: CASNPERGPNNEQFF